Listed below are T cell receptor beta chains from one sample, sequenced in a study of identical twins. TCRdb reprocessed the 5' RACE reads via MiXCR and lists one record per CDR3 protein. The sample lists about 240,000 distinct CDR3 sequences; roughly 10% were seen once. The sequenced sample was memory T cells sorted from blood. The receptors were gathered from a middle-aged man in good health. The CDR3 runs from the conserved cysteine through the conserved F or W. Each record gives: D gene, V gene, J gene, clone size, CDR3 protein, CDR3 DNA. The D gene is left open where the match is weak. Expanded clones are given a class, and other clones once, few, many or no size at all.

d_call: TRBD2
v_call: TRBV20-1
j_call: TRBJ2-7
clone_size: many
cdr3_aa: CSARVASGGAFEQYF
cdr3_nt: TGCAGTGCTAGAGTGGCTAGCGGGGGGGCCTTTGAGCAGTACTTC

d_call: .
v_call: TRBV6-2/TRBV6-3
j_call: TRBJ1-1
clone_size: many
cdr3_aa: CASSYEADIGERNTEAFF
cdr3_nt: TGTGCCAGCAGTTACGAGGCTGACATCGGTGAGAGAAACACTGAAGCTTTCTTT

d_call: .
v_call: TRBV29-1
j_call: TRBJ2-7
clone_size: few
cdr3_aa: CSATRGYEQYF
cdr3_nt: TGCAGCGCAACCCGGGGCTACGAGCAGTACTTC

d_call: .
v_call: TRBV20-1
j_call: TRBJ2-3
clone_size: .
cdr3_aa: CSAKRQTDTQYF
cdr3_nt: TGCAGTGCTAAGCGGCAGACAGATACGCAGTATTTT

d_call: .
v_call: TRBV5-1
j_call: TRBJ2-3
clone_size: many
cdr3_aa: CASSLGWGGTDTQYF
cdr3_nt: TGCGCCAGCAGCTTGGGATGGGGGGGCACAGATACGCAGTATTTT

d_call: TRBD2
v_call: TRBV11-2
j_call: TRBJ2-1
clone_size: many
cdr3_aa: CASSLVAGGSNEQFF
cdr3_nt: TGTGCCAGCAGCTTAGTAGCGGGAGGAAGCAATGAGCAGTTCTTC

d_call: TRBD2
v_call: TRBV12-3/TRBV12-4
j_call: TRBJ2-3
clone_size: .
cdr3_aa: CASSYPEREGINTQYF
cdr3_nt: TGTGCCAGCAGTTACCCCGAGCGGGAGGGCATAAATACGCAGTATTTT

d_call: TRBD1
v_call: TRBV2
j_call: TRBJ2-5
clone_size: many
cdr3_aa: CASSVDREETQYF
cdr3_nt: TGTGCCAGCAGTGTGGACAGGGAAGAGACCCAGTACTTC

d_call: .
v_call: TRBV4-1
j_call: TRBJ2-7
clone_size: .
cdr3_aa: CASSQAYGDAYEQYF
cdr3_nt: TGCGCCAGCAGCCAAGCTTACGGCGACGCCTACGAGCAGTACTTC

d_call: .
v_call: TRBV20-1
j_call: TRBJ2-5
clone_size: many
cdr3_aa: CSAKKKGFGTLEWETQYF
cdr3_nt: TGCAGTGCCAAGAAGAAAGGGTTCGGGACTTTAGAGTGGGAGACCCAGTACTTC

d_call: .
v_call: TRBV7-6
j_call: TRBJ2-5
clone_size: many
cdr3_aa: CASSLDKQETQYF
cdr3_nt: TGTGCCAGCAGCCTCGACAAGCAAGAGACCCAGTACTTC

d_call: .
v_call: TRBV7-3
j_call: TRBJ2-1
clone_size: many
cdr3_aa: CASSISGRYNEQFF
cdr3_nt: TGTGCCAGCAGCATCTCTGGACGGTACAATGAGCAGTTCTTC

d_call: .
v_call: TRBV11-2
j_call: TRBJ2-1
clone_size: many
cdr3_aa: CASSLSSGYNEQFF
cdr3_nt: TGTGCCAGCAGCTTATCAAGCGGGTACAATGAGCAGTTCTTC

d_call: .
v_call: TRBV11-1
j_call: TRBJ2-3
clone_size: many
cdr3_aa: CASSPDPISGTQYF
cdr3_nt: TGTGCCAGCAGTCCAGACCCAATTTCAGGGACGCAGTATTTT

d_call: .
v_call: TRBV19
j_call: TRBJ1-5
clone_size: .
cdr3_aa: CATNPRGGQEPQHF
cdr3_nt: TGTGCCACTAATCCGCGGGGGGGCCAGGAGCCCCAGCATTTT

d_call: .
v_call: TRBV4-2
j_call: TRBJ1-6
clone_size: many
cdr3_aa: CASSQGRGGYSPLHF
cdr3_nt: TGTGCCAGCAGCCAGGGGCGGGGGGGCTATTCACCCCTCCACTTT

d_call: TRBD1
v_call: TRBV7-6
j_call: TRBJ2-3
clone_size: .
cdr3_aa: CASSLVGTGPTDTQYF
cdr3_nt: TGTGCCAGCAGCTTAGTGGGGACAGGCCCCACAGATACGCAGTATTTT

d_call: .
v_call: TRBV3-1
j_call: TRBJ1-3
clone_size: .
cdr3_aa: CASSQIIVGNRGSGNTIYF
cdr3_nt: TGTGCCAGCAGCCAGATCATCGTGGGGAATAGGGGCTCTGGAAACACCATATATTTT

d_call: TRBD1
v_call: TRBV12-3/TRBV12-4
j_call: TRBJ2-5
clone_size: .
cdr3_aa: CASSQGQGVQETQYF
cdr3_nt: TGTGCCAGCAGTCAGGGACAGGGGGTGCAAGAGACCCAGTACTTC

d_call: .
v_call: TRBV6-2/TRBV6-3
j_call: TRBJ1-5
clone_size: many
cdr3_aa: CASSPLPYRGLNQPQHF
cdr3_nt: TGTGCCAGCAGTCCCCTACCGTACCGGGGCCTCAATCAGCCCCAGCATTTT

d_call: .
v_call: TRBV28
j_call: TRBJ2-2
clone_size: .
cdr3_aa: CASSPGLHGELFF
cdr3_nt: TGTGCCAGCAGTCCAGGACTTCACGGGGAGCTGTTTTTT

d_call: .
v_call: TRBV18
j_call: TRBJ2-7
clone_size: few
cdr3_aa: CASSGLQGTEQYF
cdr3_nt: TGTGCCAGCTCAGGATTACAGGGTACCGAGCAGTACTTC

d_call: .
v_call: TRBV5-6
j_call: TRBJ2-7
clone_size: .
cdr3_aa: CASSSTGIMYEQYF
cdr3_nt: TGTGCCAGCAGCTCGACAGGAATTATGTACGAGCAGTACTTC

d_call: TRBD1
v_call: TRBV9
j_call: TRBJ1-2
clone_size: few
cdr3_aa: CASSAGQGGFYGYTF
cdr3_nt: TGTGCCAGCAGCGCGGGACAGGGGGGATTCTATGGCTACACCTTC

d_call: TRBD2
v_call: TRBV20-1
j_call: TRBJ2-3
clone_size: many
cdr3_aa: CSAPSGASTDTQYF
cdr3_nt: TGCAGTGCTCCGAGCGGGGCAAGCACAGATACGCAGTATTTT

d_call: TRBD2
v_call: TRBV3-1
j_call: TRBJ2-7
clone_size: many
cdr3_aa: CASSQGGSSQQYF
cdr3_nt: TGTGCCAGCAGCCAAGGCGGGAGCTCTCAGCAGTACTTC

d_call: TRBD2
v_call: TRBV5-4
j_call: TRBJ2-1
clone_size: few
cdr3_aa: CASSLSTSGIIGEQFF
cdr3_nt: TGTGCCAGCAGCTTGTCGACTAGCGGGATTATCGGTGAGCAGTTCTTC

d_call: .
v_call: TRBV5-1
j_call: TRBJ2-7
clone_size: many
cdr3_aa: CASSALQRYEQYF
cdr3_nt: TGCGCCAGCAGCGCACTACAGAGATACGAGCAGTACTTC

d_call: .
v_call: TRBV20-1
j_call: TRBJ2-1
clone_size: .
cdr3_aa: CSANGDKGSYNEQFF
cdr3_nt: TGCAGTGCTAATGGTGACAAGGGGAGCTACAATGAGCAGTTCTTC

d_call: TRBD2
v_call: TRBV18
j_call: TRBJ2-5
clone_size: many
cdr3_aa: CASSPDPGSGHETQYF
cdr3_nt: TGTGCCAGCTCACCAGATCCGGGTAGCGGGCACGAGACCCAGTACTTC

d_call: TRBD2
v_call: TRBV7-2
j_call: TRBJ2-3
clone_size: .
cdr3_aa: CASSLSSGRSGDTQYF
cdr3_nt: TGTGCCAGCAGCCTCTCTAGCGGGCGGTCCGGCGATACGCAGTATTTT

d_call: TRBD2
v_call: TRBV5-1
j_call: TRBJ2-4
clone_size: few
cdr3_aa: CASSLGAGGAKNIQYF
cdr3_nt: TGCGCCAGCAGCTTGGGTGCGGGGGGAGCCAAAAACATTCAGTACTTC

d_call: .
v_call: TRBV20-1
j_call: TRBJ2-6
clone_size: many
cdr3_aa: CSAKLPGAGANVLTF
cdr3_nt: TGCAGTGCAAAGCTCCCAGGGGCTGGGGCCAACGTCCTGACTTTC

d_call: .
v_call: TRBV20-1
j_call: TRBJ2-7
clone_size: many
cdr3_aa: CSATAPRDSYEQYF
cdr3_nt: TGCAGTGCGACCGCACCTCGGGATAGCTACGAGCAGTACTTC

d_call: TRBD2
v_call: TRBV20-1
j_call: TRBJ2-1
clone_size: few
cdr3_aa: CSAQRAGGNNEQFF
cdr3_nt: TGCAGTGCCCAGCGAGCGGGAGGTAACAATGAGCAGTTCTTC

d_call: .
v_call: TRBV7-9
j_call: TRBJ2-5
clone_size: .
cdr3_aa: CASSLAEGKWETQYF
cdr3_nt: TGTGCCAGCAGCTTAGCCGAGGGGAAGTGGGAGACCCAGTACTTC

d_call: TRBD2
v_call: TRBV28
j_call: TRBJ2-1
clone_size: few
cdr3_aa: CASKTPGTSSYNEQFF
cdr3_nt: TGTGCCAGCAAAACCCCCGGGACTAGCTCCTACAATGAGCAGTTCTTC

d_call: .
v_call: TRBV24-1
j_call: TRBJ2-5
clone_size: .
cdr3_aa: CATSDQDLQETQYF
cdr3_nt: TGTGCCACCAGTGACCAGGATCTTCAAGAGACCCAGTACTTC

d_call: .
v_call: TRBV27
j_call: TRBJ1-1
clone_size: few
cdr3_aa: CASSSYLRDVNTEAFF
cdr3_nt: TGTGCCAGCAGTTCATACCTCCGGGACGTGAACACTGAAGCTTTCTTT

d_call: .
v_call: TRBV14
j_call: TRBJ2-3
clone_size: few
cdr3_aa: CASSQGGGVDTQYF
cdr3_nt: TGTGCCAGCAGCCAAGGCGGCGGGGTTGATACGCAGTATTTT

d_call: .
v_call: TRBV6-2/TRBV6-3
j_call: TRBJ1-5
clone_size: .
cdr3_aa: CASSYSQVYQPQHF
cdr3_nt: TGTGCCAGCAGTTACTCACAGGTATATCAGCCCCAGCATTTT